This T cell receptor (beta chain) came from a study of graft-versus-host responses after intestinal transplantation. The CDR3 runs 15 residues. V gave up 7 bases and J gave up 7 bases; unmatched junction bases: 14. Germline CDR1 reads MNHNS; CDR2 reads SASEGT. Only in-frame clones appear in the TCRdb table, and some are missing; sequencing was by immunoSEQ multiplex PCR. This sample carries some 50,000 clones, less than 85% of them seen once, and the ten largest clones take around 0.5%. Points on this clone: Its antigen is not identified.

The J gene is TRBJ2-7, the V gene TRBV6-1; 9 bases are a match to TRBD1. This receptor was obtained from a human donor who was the organ donor for an intestinal transplant. Material: unstimulated CD4+ T cells sorted from spleen or lymph node cells, obtained before transplant. The chain's CDR3 is CASIPQKTGGREQYF. CDR3 DNA: TGTGCCAGCATACCCCAAAAAACAGGGGGCAGAGAGCAGTACTTC.